The 3 T cell receptor beta chains below were found in one sample sequenced in a study of CD8+ T cells in alopecia areata. Treatment of the sample: oral pan-JAK inhibitor, 5-10 mg twice daily. Once RNA had been extracted, it was reverse transcribed into cDNA to act as the sequencing template. The method was immunoSEQ multiplex PCR; TCRdb's version includes in-frame clones alone and lacks a portion of them. The sample includes around 270,000 clones, 58% of them seen just once. The starting material was CD4+ T cells sorted from blood, obtained at week 24, from a patient treated with tofacitinib. The receptors shown here come from a human donor with alopecia areata.

This chain joins TRBV4-2 and TRBJ1-1; maybe TRBD1 (6 bases). The CDR3 consists of 15 residues. Trimming shortened V by 0 bases and J by 5 bases, and 13 bases separated the two germline ends. The V gene's germline CDR1 is LGHNA and CDR2 YNFKEQ. CDR3 DNA: TGTGCCAGCAGCCAAGACGGGGGGCTGCAGACTGAAGCTTTCTTT. This gives the protein CASSQDGGLQTEAFF.

The CDR3 nucleotides are TGTGCCAGCAGCCGTCTGATGGGGGGTGCCAAATCCACACACACTGAAGCTTTCTTT. Translating it yields CASSRLMGGAKSTHTEAFF. This rearrangement joins TRBV4-2 to TRBJ1-1, with D perhaps matching TRBD1 (5 bases). V lost 4 bases and J lost 3, with 27 bases in between. The V gene's germline CDR1 is LGHNA and CDR2 YNFKEQ. The CDR3 is made up of 19 amino acids.

The chain recombines TRBV5-1 with TRBJ2-5; D could derive from TRBD1 or TRBD2 (6 bases each). Trimming took off 4 bases at V and 0 bases at J, with 13 bases between the two ends. Germline lookup yields CDR1 SGHRS and CDR2 YFSETQ. This CDR3 is built from 15 residues. CDR3 in DNA: TGCGCCAGCAGCCGGAGAAGGGGGGACCAAGAGACCCAGTACTTC. Encoded protein: CASSRRRGDQETQYF.